These 6 T cell receptor beta chains share one sample of origin, sequenced in a study of chemoradiotherapy in HPV16-positive cancers. Only in-frame clones appear in the TCRdb table, and some are missing; sequencing was by immunoSEQ multiplex PCR. The sample has about 2,200 clones; around 90% are singletons. Source: tumor tissue, taken from a patient who underwent chemoradiotherapy. Every receptor here comes from a human donor with HPV-associated anogenital cancer.

J is TRBJ1-3 and V is TRBV14; D call uncertain. Germline CDR1 and CDR2: SGHDN and FVKESK. V lost 4 bases to trimming and J lost 2 bases, with 12 bases between them. This CDR3 is 15 amino acids long. The CDR3 coding sequence is TGTGCCAGCAGCCTAAGGGTACAGACTGGAAACACCATATATTTT. Translation gives CASSLRVQTGNTIYF.

Comments on this clone: At one end, the junction sequence differs from germline, possibly due to a read error. The CDR3 loop reads CASSLGDRLNIF. As DNA, the CDR3 is TGTGCCAGCAGCCTAGGGGACAGGCTGAACATTTTT. The chain uses TRBV28 and TRBJ1-5; 8 bases line up with TRBD1. The CDR3 totals 12 residues. Per the germline V gene, CDR1 is MDHEN and CDR2 is SYDVKM.

The V gene is TRBV30, the J gene TRBJ1-2; 8 nucleotides match TRBD1. The J segment lost 2 bases and the V segment lost 4 bases, leaving 3 bases of the junction unmatched. CDR3 size: 13 residues. The V gene's germline CDR1 is GTSNPN and CDR2 SVGIG (reference sequence). DNA for the CDR3: TGTGCCTGGAAGACAGGGGAAAACTATGGCTACACCTTC. Translated: CAWKTGENYGYTF. The full variable domain, rest sourced from reference TRBV30 and TRBJ1-2, is SQTIHQWPATLVQPVGSPLSLECTVEGTSNPNLYWYRQAAGRGLQLLFYSVGIGQISSEVPQNLSASRPQDRQFILSSKKLLLSDSGFYLCAWKTGENYGYTFGSGTRLTVV.

The chain combines TRBV6-5 with TRBJ2-7; D not resolved. Per the germline V gene, CDR1 is MNHEY and CDR2 is SVGAGI. The ends were cut back, 0 bases at V and 2 bases at J, with 11 bases in the middle. The CDR3 is 15 amino acids. Written as DNA, the CDR3 is TGTGCCAGCAGTTACTCGCCGAAGGGCCCCTACGAGCAGTACTTC. Translation gives CASSYSPKGPYEQYF.

The chain uses TRBV5-1 and TRBJ2-1; D possibly corresponds to TRBD2 (5 bases). The germline CDR1 and CDR2 sequences are SGHRS and YFSETQ. The V end lost 3 bases, the J end lost 2 bases, and 15 bases lay between the germline ends. The CDR3 is 16 amino acids. CDR3 nucleotides: TGCGCCAGCAGCTCCGCGGGTTACCGTACCTACAATGAGCAGTTCTTC. This translates into CASSSAGYRTYNEQFF.

The rearrangement uses TRBV18 and TRBJ1-1, with 8 bases that match TRBD1. J gave up 1 base and V 3 bases, and 4 bases lay outside the gene matches. The CDR3 is 15 residues long. Looked up from germline, CDR1 is KGHSH and CDR2 is LQKENI. Written as DNA, the CDR3 is TGTGCCAGCTCACCCTCGGGACAGGCGAACACTGAAGCTTTCTTT. Translating it yields CASSPSGQANTEAFF.